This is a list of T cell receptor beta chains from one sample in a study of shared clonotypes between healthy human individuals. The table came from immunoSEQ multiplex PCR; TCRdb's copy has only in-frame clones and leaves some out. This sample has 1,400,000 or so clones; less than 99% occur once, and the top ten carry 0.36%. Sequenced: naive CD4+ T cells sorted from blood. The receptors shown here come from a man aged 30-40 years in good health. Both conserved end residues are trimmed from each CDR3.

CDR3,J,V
ASSEGGQIYEQY,TRBJ2-7,TRBV2
ASSPAGRGWNEQF,TRBJ2-1,TRBV18
ASSPARVLVTGELF,TRBJ2-2,TRBV18
ASSLGGTGIVEQY,TRBJ2-7,TRBV5-1
ASSPRTGGPDQPQH,TRBJ1-5,TRBV5-8
ASSSPVGDTQY,TRBJ2-3,TRBV5-4
ASSLVAGGGYEQY,TRBJ2-7,TRBV11-2
ASSPRITGELF,TRBJ2-2,TRBV4-3
ASTIAGGPYEQY,TRBJ2-7,TRBV7-2
SGRRVTTGELF,TRBJ2-2,TRBV29-1
ASSPRASEGGANEKLF,TRBJ1-4,TRBV18
ASSLRPTYEQY,TRBJ2-7,TRBV28
SARDSGELF,TRBJ2-2,TRBV29-1
ASSHLTSGRAVVSTDTQY,TRBJ2-3,TRBV5-4
ASSFLTSGRGSTDTQY,TRBJ2-3,TRBV7-6
ASSLRTGEGNQPQH,TRBJ1-5,TRBV5-4
ASSEATSGKVEQF,TRBJ2-1,TRBV2
ASSPIGSDYGYT,TRBJ1-2,TRBV5-4
ASSPLAGGNDEQY,TRBJ2-7,TRBV27
ASSLEGEAF,TRBJ1-1,TRBV5-1
ASSPRVTGTNYGYT,TRBJ1-2,TRBV18
ASSLAGDTQY,TRBJ2-3,TRBV5-1
ASSVAPSGRAYNEQF,TRBJ2-1,TRBV9
ASSIILAGFTDTQY,TRBJ2-3,TRBV19
AWSVLSRGRETQY,TRBJ2-5,TRBV30
ASSSYSGTSEEQY,TRBJ2-7,TRBV19
ASSGSTDTQY,TRBJ2-3,TRBV10-1
ASSERGGTAGELF,TRBJ2-2,TRBV5-4
ASSLDSWTERFKNIQY,TRBJ2-4,TRBV11-3
ASSEMTLNTGELF,TRBJ2-2,TRBV6-1
ASSSNLAGVALTNEQF,TRBJ2-1,TRBV7-2
ASSFSGPSYEQY,TRBJ2-7,TRBV5-1
SVESDYEQY,TRBJ2-7,TRBV29-1
ASSLSGLAGEQY,TRBJ2-7,TRBV11-2
ASSFRETEAF,TRBJ1-1,TRBV6-1
ASSSLSFPYEQY,TRBJ2-7,TRBV28
ASSPLGDVLF,TRBJ1-4,TRBV25-1
ASSLARTNTGELF,TRBJ2-2,TRBV5-1
ASSPPSGSEQF,TRBJ2-1,TRBV18
ASSLVRTSGIYYNEQF,TRBJ2-1,TRBV7-2
ASSLAGQDLEKLF,TRBJ1-4,TRBV5-6
ASSGIAGEQY,TRBJ2-7,TRBV5-1
ASTSSGGHINEQF,TRBJ2-1,TRBV7-6
ASSSQQGLLNEQF,TRBJ2-1,TRBV7-6
ASSGRTGTSGSSAYNEQF,TRBJ2-1,TRBV10-1
ASSLALRGLAGPFSYNEQF,TRBJ2-1,TRBV7-8
ASGGGGTAKNIQY,TRBJ2-4,TRBV28
ASSQMGKGSGEQY,TRBJ2-7,TRBV14
ASSPQLGDWETQY,TRBJ2-5,TRBV7-2